This T cell receptor beta chain was sequenced during a study of cytomegalovirus exposure and HLA in healthy donors. For this clone: Its antigen is currently unknown.

Study-level points and caveats: There were 150 to 200 TCR beta chains listed as cytomegalovirus-associated.

The PCR had 60 Vbeta and 13 Jbeta primers. Some clones are missing from TCRdb's copy, which holds only in-frame ones; the method was immunoSEQ multiplex PCR. The repertoire holds more than 140,000 clones, with 60% to 80% as singletons. The germline V gene encodes CDR1 SEHNR and CDR2 FQNEAQ (reference sequence). Trimming left V 2 bases short and J 2 bases short, with 13 bases between. The CDR3 spans 16 residues. The sequencing input was PBMCs. The sequence was obtained from a male donor in good health and CMV-seronegative. The chain is built from TRBV7-9 and TRBJ1-3; D unclear. The CDR3 loop reads CASSLQTSTAGNTIYF. The CDR3 nucleotides are TGTGCCAGCAGCTTACAAACCTCCACGGCTGGAAACACCATATATTTT.